This is a list of T cell receptor beta chains from one sample in a study of cytomegalovirus exposure and HLA in healthy donors. The method was immunoSEQ multiplex PCR; TCRdb's version includes in-frame clones alone and lacks a portion of them. The sample contains roughly 84,000 clones, over 75% of which appear only once. Input material: PBMCs. All receptors come from a human donor in good health. CDR3s include the opening cysteine and the closing phenylalanine or tryptophan. Fields, in order: clone size, J gene, V gene, D gene, CDR3 protein, CDR3 DNA. The D gene is left open where the match is weak. The size field is filled for only some rows; it gives once, few, many or a size class.

clone size: NA; J gene: TRBJ1-5; V gene: TRBV30; D gene: NA; CDR3 protein: CAWSVLDNNQPQHF; CDR3 DNA: TGTGCCTGGAGTGTACTGGACAACAATCAGCCCCAGCATTTT
clone size: few; J gene: TRBJ1-1; V gene: TRBV5-5; D gene: NA; CDR3 protein: CASSLGGEAFF; CDR3 DNA: TGTGCCAGCAGCTTGGGCGGGGAAGCTTTCTTT
clone size: NA; J gene: TRBJ2-2; V gene: TRBV7-9; D gene: TRBD1; CDR3 protein: CASSRQGLTNTGELFF; CDR3 DNA: TGTGCCAGCAGCAGACAGGGTTTGACGAACACCGGGGAGCTGTTTTTT
clone size: NA; J gene: TRBJ2-2; V gene: TRBV5-6; D gene: NA; CDR3 protein: CASSFGGIQTGELFF; CDR3 DNA: TGTGCCAGCAGCTTCGGGGGTATACAGACCGGGGAGCTGTTTTTT
clone size: NA; J gene: TRBJ1-1; V gene: TRBV6-6; D gene: TRBD1; CDR3 protein: CASSTRTGNTEAFF; CDR3 DNA: TGTGCCAGCAGTACGCGGACAGGGAACACTGAAGCTTTCTTT
clone size: NA; J gene: TRBJ1-6; V gene: TRBV7-8; D gene: TRBD1; CDR3 protein: CASSPDRGYSPLHF; CDR3 DNA: TGTGCCAGCAGCCCGGACAGGGGATACTCACCCCTCCACTTT
clone size: once; J gene: TRBJ2-3; V gene: TRBV9; D gene: NA; CDR3 protein: CASSPSGVRYTDTQYF; CDR3 DNA: TGTGCCAGCAGCCCTTCCGGGGTTCGTTACACAGATACGCAGTATTTT
clone size: NA; J gene: TRBJ1-1; V gene: TRBV19; D gene: NA; CDR3 protein: CASNRDGDTEAFF; CDR3 DNA: TGTGCCAGTAACAGGGACGGGGACACTGAAGCTTTCTTT
clone size: NA; J gene: TRBJ1-3; V gene: TRBV23-1; D gene: NA; CDR3 protein: CASSQNSGELENTIYF; CDR3 DNA: TGCGCCAGCAGTCAAAACTCAGGGGAATTGGAAAACACCATATATTTT
clone size: NA; J gene: TRBJ1-2; V gene: TRBV30; D gene: TRBD1; CDR3 protein: CAWSLRDRPNYGYTF; CDR3 DNA: TGTGCCTGGAGTCTGCGGGACAGGCCGAACTATGGCTACACCTTC
clone size: many; J gene: TRBJ2-7; V gene: TRBV5-1; D gene: NA; CDR3 protein: CASSPDSLEQYF; CDR3 DNA: TGCGCCAGCAGCCCTGACAGTCTGGAGCAGTACTTC
clone size: NA; J gene: TRBJ2-7; V gene: TRBV30; D gene: NA; CDR3 protein: CACSRGPSLAGSYEQYF; CDR3 DNA: TGTGCCTGCTCCCGGGGACCTAGTTTGGCGGGATCCTACGAGCAGTACTTC
clone size: NA; J gene: TRBJ1-1; V gene: TRBV25-1; D gene: TRBD1; CDR3 protein: CATRIGGGNTEAFF; CDR3 DNA: TGTGCCACCAGGATAGGGGGCGGAAACACTGAAGCTTTCTTT
clone size: NA; J gene: TRBJ2-7; V gene: TRBV5-1; D gene: TRBD1; CDR3 protein: CASSGQGEYEQYF; CDR3 DNA: TGCGCCAGCAGTGGACAGGGGGAATACGAGCAGTACTTC
clone size: NA; J gene: TRBJ2-1; V gene: TRBV11-2; D gene: NA; CDR3 protein: CASRTSAGWGQFF; CDR3 DNA: TGTGCCAGCAGGACCAGCGCAGGGTGGGGGCAGTTCTTC
clone size: NA; J gene: TRBJ2-3; V gene: TRBV5-1; D gene: TRBD2; CDR3 protein: CASSSLTSGGSTDTQYF; CDR3 DNA: TGCGCCAGCAGCTCCCTCACTAGCGGGGGAAGCACAGATACGCAGTATTTT
clone size: NA; J gene: TRBJ2-7; V gene: TRBV5-5; D gene: TRBD1; CDR3 protein: CASSSVTGSTYEQYF; CDR3 DNA: TGTGCCAGCAGTTCGGTGACAGGGAGTACCTACGAGCAGTACTTC
clone size: few; J gene: TRBJ1-1; V gene: TRBV5-1; D gene: NA; CDR3 protein: CASSLESGLTEAFF; CDR3 DNA: TGCGCCAGCAGCTTGGAATCCGGGTTGACTGAAGCTTTCTTT
clone size: NA; J gene: TRBJ2-1; V gene: TRBV13; D gene: TRBD2; CDR3 protein: CASSFLSGSAYNEQFF; CDR3 DNA: TGTGCCAGCAGCTTCCTTAGCGGGTCAGCCTACAATGAGCAGTTCTTC
clone size: once; J gene: TRBJ2-3; V gene: TRBV12-5; D gene: TRBD2; CDR3 protein: CASGLLLAGGGDTQYF; CDR3 DNA: TGTGCTAGTGGTTTGTTACTAGCGGGGGGTGGAGATACGCAGTATTTT
clone size: few; J gene: TRBJ2-7; V gene: TRBV5-4; D gene: NA; CDR3 protein: CASSLGGPSYEQYF; CDR3 DNA: TGTGCCAGCAGCTTGGGAGGGCCCTCCTACGAGCAGTACTTC
clone size: few; J gene: TRBJ2-1; V gene: TRBV15; D gene: NA; CDR3 protein: CATSGEDRSSYNEQFF; CDR3 DNA: TGTGCCACCAGCGGGGAGGACAGGAGCTCCTACAATGAGCAGTTCTTC
clone size: NA; J gene: TRBJ2-5; V gene: TRBV10-1; D gene: TRBD1; CDR3 protein: CASSESNRGQETQYF; CDR3 DNA: TGCGCCAGCAGTGAGTCGAACAGGGGCCAAGAGACCCAGTACTTC
clone size: few; J gene: TRBJ1-1; V gene: TRBV6-1; D gene: TRBD1; CDR3 protein: CASSGTGRGNTEAFF; CDR3 DNA: TGTGCCAGCAGTGGGACAGGGCGGGGGAACACTGAAGCTTTCTTT
clone size: NA; J gene: TRBJ1-1; V gene: TRBV9; D gene: NA; CDR3 protein: CASSPGWGGYEAFF; CDR3 DNA: TGTGCCAGCAGCCCGGGTTGGGGAGGGTATGAAGCTTTCTTT
clone size: NA; J gene: TRBJ2-5; V gene: TRBV7-9; D gene: TRBD2; CDR3 protein: CASTVRLAGVRETQYF; CDR3 DNA: TGTGCCAGCACCGTGAGACTAGCGGGGGTGAGAGAGACCCAGTACTTC
clone size: NA; J gene: TRBJ2-7; V gene: TRBV5-1; D gene: TRBD1; CDR3 protein: CASSDRAPYEQYF; CDR3 DNA: TGCGCCAGCTCGGACAGGGCCCCCTACGAGCAGTACTTC
clone size: NA; J gene: TRBJ1-2; V gene: TRBV7-9; D gene: NA; CDR3 protein: CASSLAVLPTNYGYTF; CDR3 DNA: TGTGCCAGCAGCTTAGCAGTCCTCCCTACTAACTATGGCTACACCTTC
clone size: NA; J gene: TRBJ1-4; V gene: TRBV15; D gene: NA; CDR3 protein: CATSRGGANEKLFF; CDR3 DNA: TGTGCCACCAGCAGAGGGGGAGCTAATGAAAAACTGTTTTTT
clone size: NA; J gene: TRBJ2-1; V gene: TRBV2; D gene: TRBD2; CDR3 protein: CASSARGWGGNEQFF; CDR3 DNA: TGTGCCAGCAGCGCCCGGGGGTGGGGGGGCAATGAGCAGTTCTTC
clone size: NA; J gene: TRBJ1-5; V gene: TRBV2; D gene: NA; CDR3 protein: CASSDTGSNQPQHF; CDR3 DNA: TGTGCCAGCAGTGACACAGGTAGCAATCAGCCCCAGCATTTT
clone size: once; J gene: TRBJ2-7; V gene: TRBV19; D gene: TRBD1; CDR3 protein: CASSARDRGQSEQYF; CDR3 DNA: TGTGCCAGTAGTGCCCGGGACAGGGGGCAAAGCGAGCAGTACTTC